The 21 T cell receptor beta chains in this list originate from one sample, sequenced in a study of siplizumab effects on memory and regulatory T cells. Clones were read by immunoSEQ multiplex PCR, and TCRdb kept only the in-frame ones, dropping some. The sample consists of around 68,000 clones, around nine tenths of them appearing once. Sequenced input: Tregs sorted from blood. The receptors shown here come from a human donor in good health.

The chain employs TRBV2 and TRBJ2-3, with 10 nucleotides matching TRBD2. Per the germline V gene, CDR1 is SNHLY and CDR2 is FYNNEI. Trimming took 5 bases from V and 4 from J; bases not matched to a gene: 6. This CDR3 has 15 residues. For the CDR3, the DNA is TGTGCCAGCAGTCCCCCTGGACTAGCGGCAGATACGCAGTATTTT. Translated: CASSPPGLAADTQYF.

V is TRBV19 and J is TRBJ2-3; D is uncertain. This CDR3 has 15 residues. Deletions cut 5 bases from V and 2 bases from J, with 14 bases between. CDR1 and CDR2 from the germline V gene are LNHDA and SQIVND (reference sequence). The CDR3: CASSPVWPNTDTQYF. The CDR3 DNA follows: TGTGCCAGTAGTCCCGTGTGGCCCAACACAGATACGCAGTATTTT.

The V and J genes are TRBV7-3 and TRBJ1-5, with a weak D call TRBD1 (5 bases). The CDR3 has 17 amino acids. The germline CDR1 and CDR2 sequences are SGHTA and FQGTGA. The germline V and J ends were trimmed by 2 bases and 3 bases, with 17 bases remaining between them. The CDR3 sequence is CASSLEWRRGVNQPQHF. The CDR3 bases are TGTGCCAGCAGCTTAGAATGGAGGAGAGGGGTCAATCAGCCCCAGCATTTT.

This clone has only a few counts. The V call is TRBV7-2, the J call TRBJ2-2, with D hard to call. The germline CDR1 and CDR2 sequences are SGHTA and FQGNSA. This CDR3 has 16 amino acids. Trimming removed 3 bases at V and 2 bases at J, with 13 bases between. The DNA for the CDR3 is TGTGCCAGCAGCTTTTTTGGGCGAGCCAACACCGGGGAGCTGTTTTTT. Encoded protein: CASSFFGRANTGELFF.

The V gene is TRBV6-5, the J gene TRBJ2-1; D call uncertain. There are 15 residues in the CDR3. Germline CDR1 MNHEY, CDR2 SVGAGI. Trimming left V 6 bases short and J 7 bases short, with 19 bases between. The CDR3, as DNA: TGTGCCAGCAGGTACACCCACAGTGGCTGGAATGAGCAGTTCTTC. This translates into CASRYTHSGWNEQFF.

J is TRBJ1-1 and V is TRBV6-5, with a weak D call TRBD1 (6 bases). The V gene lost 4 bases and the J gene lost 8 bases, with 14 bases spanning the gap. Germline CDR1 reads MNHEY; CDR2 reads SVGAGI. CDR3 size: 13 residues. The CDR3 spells CASSSTGLAEAFF. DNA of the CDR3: TGTGCCAGCAGTTCGACAGGTCTTGCGGAAGCTTTCTTT.

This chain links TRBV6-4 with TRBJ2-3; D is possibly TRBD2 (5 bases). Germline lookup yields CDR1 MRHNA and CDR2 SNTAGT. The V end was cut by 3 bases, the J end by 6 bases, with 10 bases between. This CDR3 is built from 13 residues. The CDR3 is CASSDRGGDTQYF. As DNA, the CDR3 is TGTGCCAGCAGTGATCGTGGAGGTGATACGCAGTATTTT.

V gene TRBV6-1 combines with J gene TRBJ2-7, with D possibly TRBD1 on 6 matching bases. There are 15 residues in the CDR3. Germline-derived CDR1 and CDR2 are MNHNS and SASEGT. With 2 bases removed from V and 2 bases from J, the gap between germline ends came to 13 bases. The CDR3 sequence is CASSERVRGTYEQYF. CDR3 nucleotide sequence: TGTGCCAGCAGTGAACGGGTCAGGGGAACCTACGAGCAGTACTTC.

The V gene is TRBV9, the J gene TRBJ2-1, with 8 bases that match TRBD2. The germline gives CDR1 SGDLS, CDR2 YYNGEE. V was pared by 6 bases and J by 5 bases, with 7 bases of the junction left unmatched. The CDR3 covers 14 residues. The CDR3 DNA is TGTGCCAGCACCTCGGGAGGGTGGGACAATGAGCAGTTCTTC. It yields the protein CASTSGGWDNEQFF.

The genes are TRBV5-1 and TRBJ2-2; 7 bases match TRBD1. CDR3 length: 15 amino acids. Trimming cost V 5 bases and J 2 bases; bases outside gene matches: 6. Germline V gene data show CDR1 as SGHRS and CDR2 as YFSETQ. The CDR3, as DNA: TGCGCCAGCAGTCGGGGACAGAGAAACACCGGGGAGCTGTTTTTT. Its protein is CASSRGQRNTGELFF.

CDR3 coding DNA: TGTGCCAGCAGCTTAGCTAGCGGGGTCAATGAGCAGTTCTTC. Amino acid sequence: CASSLASGVNEQFF. The V and J genes are TRBV11-2 and TRBJ2-1, with TRBD2 matching over 9 bases. V dropped 1 base and J dropped 6; count of bases not matched to a gene: 1. The germline CDR1 and CDR2 sequences are SGHAT and FQNNGV. The CDR3 contains 14 residues.

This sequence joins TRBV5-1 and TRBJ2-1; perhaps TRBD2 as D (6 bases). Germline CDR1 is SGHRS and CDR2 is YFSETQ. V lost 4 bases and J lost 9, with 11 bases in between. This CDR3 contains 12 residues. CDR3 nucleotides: TGCGCCAGCAGCCGTGGGGGGAGTGAGCAGTTCTTC. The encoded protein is CASSRGGSEQFF.

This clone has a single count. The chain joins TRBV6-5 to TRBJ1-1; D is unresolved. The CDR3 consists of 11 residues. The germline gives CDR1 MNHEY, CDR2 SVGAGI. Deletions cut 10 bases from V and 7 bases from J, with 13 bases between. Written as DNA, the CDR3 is TGTGCCATTATAGGACTCGTTGAAGCTTTCTTT. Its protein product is CAIIGLVEAFF.

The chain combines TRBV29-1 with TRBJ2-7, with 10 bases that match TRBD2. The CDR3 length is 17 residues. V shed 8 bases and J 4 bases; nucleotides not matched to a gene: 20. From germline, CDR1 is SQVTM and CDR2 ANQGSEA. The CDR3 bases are TGCAGCCTGCGCGGGGCTAGCGGGAGAGAGTCGAGTTACGAGCAGTACTTC. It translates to CSLRGASGRESSYEQYF.

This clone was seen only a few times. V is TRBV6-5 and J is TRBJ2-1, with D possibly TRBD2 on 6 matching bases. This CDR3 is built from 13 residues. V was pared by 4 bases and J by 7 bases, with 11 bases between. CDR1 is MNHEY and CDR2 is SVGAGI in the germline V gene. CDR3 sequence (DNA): TGTGCCAGCAGTTGGATGCGGGGAAATGAGCAGTTCTTC. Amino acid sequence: CASSWMRGNEQFF.

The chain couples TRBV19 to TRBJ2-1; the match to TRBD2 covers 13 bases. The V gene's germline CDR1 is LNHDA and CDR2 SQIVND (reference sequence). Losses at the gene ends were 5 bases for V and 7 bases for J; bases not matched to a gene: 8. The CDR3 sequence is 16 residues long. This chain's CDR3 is CASSHQGLAGRNEQFF. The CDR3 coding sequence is TGTGCCAGTAGTCACCAGGGACTAGCGGGACGTAATGAGCAGTTCTTC. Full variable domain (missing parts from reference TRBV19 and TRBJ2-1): DGGITQSPKYLFRKEGQNVTLSCEQNLNHDAMYWYRQDPGQGLRLIYYSQIVNDFQKGDIAEGYSVSREKKESFPLTVTSAQKNPTAFYLCASSHQGLAGRNEQFFGPGTRLTVL.

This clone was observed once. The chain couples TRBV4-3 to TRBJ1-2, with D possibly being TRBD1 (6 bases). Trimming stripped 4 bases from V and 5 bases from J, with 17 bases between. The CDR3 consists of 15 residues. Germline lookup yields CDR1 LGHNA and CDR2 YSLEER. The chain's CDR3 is CASSPYRDWGYGYTF. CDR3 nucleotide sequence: TGCGCCAGCAGCCCCTACAGGGATTGGGGGTATGGCTACACCTTC.

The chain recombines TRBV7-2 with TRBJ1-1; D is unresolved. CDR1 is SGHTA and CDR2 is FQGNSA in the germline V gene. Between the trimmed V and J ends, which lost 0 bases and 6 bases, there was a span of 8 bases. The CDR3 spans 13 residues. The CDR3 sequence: CASSLAFWAEAFF. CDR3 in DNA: TGTGCCAGCAGCTTAGCGTTCTGGGCTGAAGCTTTCTTT.

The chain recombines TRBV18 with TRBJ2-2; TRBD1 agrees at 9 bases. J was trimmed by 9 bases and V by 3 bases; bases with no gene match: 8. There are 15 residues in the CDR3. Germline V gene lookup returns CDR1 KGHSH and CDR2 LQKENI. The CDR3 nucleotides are TGTGCCAGCTCACCGGAACAGGGGGCGTGGAGGGAGCTGTTTTTT. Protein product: CASSPEQGAWRELFF.

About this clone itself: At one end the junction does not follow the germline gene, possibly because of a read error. The CDR3 protein is CASSLGGASGDNEQFF. CDR3 nucleotides: TGTGCCAGCAGTTTGGGGGGGGCTAGCGGTGACAATGAGCAGTTCTTC. The gene calls are TRBV5-4 and TRBJ2-1; a possible D gene is TRBD2 (7 bases). The germline CDR1 and CDR2 sequences are SGHNT and YYREEE (reference sequence). This CDR3 has 16 residues.

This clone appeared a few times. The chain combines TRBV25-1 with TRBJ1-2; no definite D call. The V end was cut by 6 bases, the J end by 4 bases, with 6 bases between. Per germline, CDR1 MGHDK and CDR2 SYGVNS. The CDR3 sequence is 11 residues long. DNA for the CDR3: TGTGCCAGCAGGGGAGCCTATGGCTACACCTTC. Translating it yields CASRGAYGYTF.